This T cell receptor beta chain emerged from a study of blood T cells in healthy people across ages. Study-wide results and caveats: Shifts in expanded clonotypes may have been confounded by donor CMV status, which was unknown. Roughly linearly, TCR beta diversity per million T cells fell as age increased.

Germline V gives CDR1 SQVTM, CDR2 ANQGSEA. Trimming removed 4 bases from V and 4 bases from J, with 17 bases in between. There are 15 residues in the CDR3. Each sample yielded at least 6 million isolated PBMCs. Per sample, no less than 5.5 micrograms of total RNA were extracted. A remark on this clonotype: Its antigen is not known.

Together with a sample-barcoded 5' primer, a J-beta primer mix was included in a second PCR lasting roughly 6 to 12 cycles. TCRdb analysed the 5' RACE reads with MiXCR anew, one entry per CDR3 protein. The sample lists hundreds of thousands of distinct CDR3 sequences, approximately 39% occurring once. The specimen sequenced was blood. The chain links TRBV29-1 to TRBJ2-4, with D possibly being TRBD2 (6 bases). The source is a woman between 55 and 75 years old in good health. CDR3 amino acids: CSVVTREGTKNIQYF. The DNA for the CDR3 is TGCAGCGTTGTTACCCGGGAAGGGACTAAAAACATTCAGTACTTC.